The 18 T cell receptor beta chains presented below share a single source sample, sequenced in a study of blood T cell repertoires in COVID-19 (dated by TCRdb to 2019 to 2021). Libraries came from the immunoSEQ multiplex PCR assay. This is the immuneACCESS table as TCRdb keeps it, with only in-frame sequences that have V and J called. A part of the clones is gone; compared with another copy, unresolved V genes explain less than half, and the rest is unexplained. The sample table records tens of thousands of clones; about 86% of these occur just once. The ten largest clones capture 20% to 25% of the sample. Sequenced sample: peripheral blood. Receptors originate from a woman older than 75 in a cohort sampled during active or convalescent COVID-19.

CDR3 nucleotides: TGTGCCAGCAGCGGGGACTCCCGAGGCTATGGCTACACCTTC. It encodes CASSGDSRGYGYTF. This sequence joins TRBV11-3 and TRBJ1-2; a weak D match, TRBD1 (5 bases). Trimming pared 5 bases from V and 4 bases from J, leaving 14 bases between. The CDR3 consists of 14 residues. Germline assignment: CDR1 SGHNT and CDR2 YENEEA.

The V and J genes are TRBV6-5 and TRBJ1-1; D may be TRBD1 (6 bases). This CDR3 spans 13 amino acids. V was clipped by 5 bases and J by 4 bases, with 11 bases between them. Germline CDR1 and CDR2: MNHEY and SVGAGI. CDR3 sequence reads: CASSKQGITEAFF. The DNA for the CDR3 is TGTGCCAGCAGTAAACAGGGTATCACTGAAGCTTTCTTT.

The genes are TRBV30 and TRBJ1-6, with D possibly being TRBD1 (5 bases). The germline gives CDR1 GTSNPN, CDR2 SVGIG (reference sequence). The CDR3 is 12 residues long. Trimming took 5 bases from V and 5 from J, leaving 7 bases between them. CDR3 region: CAWGRDNSPLHF. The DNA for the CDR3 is TGTGCCTGGGGCAGGGATAATTCACCCCTCCACTTT. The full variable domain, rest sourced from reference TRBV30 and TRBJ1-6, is SQTIHQWPATLVQPVGSPLSLECTVEGTSNPNLYWYRQAAGRGLQLLFYSVGIGQISSEVPQNLSASRPQDRQFILSSKKLLLSDSGFYLCAWGRDNSPLHFGNGTRLTVT.

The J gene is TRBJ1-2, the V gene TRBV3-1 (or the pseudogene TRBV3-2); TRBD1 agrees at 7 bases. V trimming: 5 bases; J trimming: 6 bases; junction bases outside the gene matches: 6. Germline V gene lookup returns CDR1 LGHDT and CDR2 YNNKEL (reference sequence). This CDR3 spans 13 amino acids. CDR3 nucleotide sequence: TGTGCCAGCAGCTTGGGGACAGTGGATGGCTACACCTTC. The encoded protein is CASSLGTVDGYTF.

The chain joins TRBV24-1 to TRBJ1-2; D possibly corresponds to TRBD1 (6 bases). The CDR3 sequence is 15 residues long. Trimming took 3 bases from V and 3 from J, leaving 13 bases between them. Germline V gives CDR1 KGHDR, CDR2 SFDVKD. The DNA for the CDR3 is TGTGCCACCAGTGATCCCGCGGGGGGCGACTATGGCTACACCTTC. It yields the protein CATSDPAGGDYGYTF.

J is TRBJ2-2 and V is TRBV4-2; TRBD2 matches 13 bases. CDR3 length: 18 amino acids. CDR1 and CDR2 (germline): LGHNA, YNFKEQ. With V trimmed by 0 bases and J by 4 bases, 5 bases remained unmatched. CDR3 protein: CASSQDRGLAGVTGELFF. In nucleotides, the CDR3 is TGTGCCAGCAGCCAAGATAGAGGACTAGCGGGAGTCACCGGGGAGCTGTTTTTT.

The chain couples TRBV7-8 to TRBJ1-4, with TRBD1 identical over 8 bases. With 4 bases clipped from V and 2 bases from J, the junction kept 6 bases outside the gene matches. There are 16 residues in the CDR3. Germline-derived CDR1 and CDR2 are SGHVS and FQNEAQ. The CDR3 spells CASSSGQGLTNEKLFF. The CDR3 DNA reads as TGTGCCAGCAGCTCAGGACAGGGTCTTACTAATGAAAAACTGTTTTTT.

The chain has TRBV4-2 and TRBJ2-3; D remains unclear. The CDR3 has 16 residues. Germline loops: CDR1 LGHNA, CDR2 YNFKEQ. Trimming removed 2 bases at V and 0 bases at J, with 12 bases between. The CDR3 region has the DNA TGTGCCAGCAGCCAACCCGTGGCGGTTAGCACAGATACGCAGTATTTT. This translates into CASSQPVAVSTDTQYF.

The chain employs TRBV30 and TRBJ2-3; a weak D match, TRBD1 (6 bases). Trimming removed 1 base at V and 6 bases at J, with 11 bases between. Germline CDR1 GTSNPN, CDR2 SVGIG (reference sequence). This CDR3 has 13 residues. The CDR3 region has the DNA TGTGCCTGGAGTGGCAGGGGCCCCGATACGCAGTATTTT. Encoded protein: CAWSGRGPDTQYF.

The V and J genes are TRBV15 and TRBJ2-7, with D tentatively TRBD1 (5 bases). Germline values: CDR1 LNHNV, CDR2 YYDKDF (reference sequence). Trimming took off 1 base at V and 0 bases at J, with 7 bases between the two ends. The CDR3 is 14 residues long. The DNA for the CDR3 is TGTGCCACCAGCAGAGGGGGCAGCTCCTACGAGCAGTACGTC. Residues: CATSRGGSSYEQYV.

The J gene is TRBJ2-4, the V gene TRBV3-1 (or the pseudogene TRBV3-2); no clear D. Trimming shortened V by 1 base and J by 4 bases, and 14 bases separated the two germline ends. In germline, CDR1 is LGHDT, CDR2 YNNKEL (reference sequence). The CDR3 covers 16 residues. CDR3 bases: TGTGCCAGCAGCCAAGTGTATAACCTCGGGAAAAACATTCAGTACTTC. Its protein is CASSQVYNLGKNIQYF.

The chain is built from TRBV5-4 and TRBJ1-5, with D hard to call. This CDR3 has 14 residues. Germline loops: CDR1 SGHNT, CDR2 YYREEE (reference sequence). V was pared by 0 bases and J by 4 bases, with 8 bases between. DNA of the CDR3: TGTGCCAGCAGCTTGGGACCGGGAAATCAGCCCCAGCATTTT. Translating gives CASSLGPGNQPQHF. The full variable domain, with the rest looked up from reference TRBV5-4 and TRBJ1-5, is ETGVTQSPTHLIKTRGQQVTLRCSSQSGHNTVSWYQQALGQGPQFIFQYYREEENGRGNFPPRFSGLQFPNYSSELNVNALELDDSALYLCASSLGPGNQPQHFGDGTRLSIL.

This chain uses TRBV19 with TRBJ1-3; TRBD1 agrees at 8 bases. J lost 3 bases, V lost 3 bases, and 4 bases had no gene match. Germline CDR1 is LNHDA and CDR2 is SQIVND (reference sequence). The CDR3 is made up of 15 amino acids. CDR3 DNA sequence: TGTGCCAGTAGTATCAGCAGGGGGCTTGGAAACACCATATATTTT. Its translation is CASSISRGLGNTIYF. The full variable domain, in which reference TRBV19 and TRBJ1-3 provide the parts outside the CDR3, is DGGITQSPKYLFRKEGQNVTLSCEQNLNHDAMYWYRQDPGQGLRLIYYSQIVNDFQKGDIAEGYSVSREKKESFPLTVTSAQKNPTAFYLCASSISRGLGNTIYFGEGSWLTVV.

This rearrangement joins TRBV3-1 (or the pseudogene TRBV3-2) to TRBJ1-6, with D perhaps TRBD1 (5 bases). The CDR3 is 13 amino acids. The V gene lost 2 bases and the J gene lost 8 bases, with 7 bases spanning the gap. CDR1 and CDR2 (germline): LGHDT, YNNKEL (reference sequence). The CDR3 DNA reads TGTGCCAGCAGCCAAATCAGGGATTCACCCCTCCACTTT. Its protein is CASSQIRDSPLHF.

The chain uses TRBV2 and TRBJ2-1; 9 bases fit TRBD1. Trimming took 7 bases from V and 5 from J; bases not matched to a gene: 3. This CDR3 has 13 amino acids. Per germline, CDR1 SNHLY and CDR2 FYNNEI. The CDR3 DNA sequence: TGTGCCAGCAAGGGACAGGGCGACAATGAGCAGTTCTTC. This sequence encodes CASKGQGDNEQFF.

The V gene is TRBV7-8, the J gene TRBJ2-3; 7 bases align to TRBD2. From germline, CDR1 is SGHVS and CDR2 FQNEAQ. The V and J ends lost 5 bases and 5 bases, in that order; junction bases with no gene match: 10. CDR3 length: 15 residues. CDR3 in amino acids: CASSPPGRERDTQYF. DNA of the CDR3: TGTGCCAGCAGCCCGCCGGGGCGGGAGAGAGATACGCAGTATTTT.

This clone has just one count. The CDR3 bases are TGTGCCAGCAGCGTGACAGGGGTGATGAACACTGAAGCTTTCTTT. Amino acids: CASSVTGVMNTEAFF. J is TRBJ1-1 and V is TRBV9, with 8 positions matching TRBD1. Germline loops: CDR1 SGDLS, CDR2 YYNGEE. CDR3 length equals 15 residues. V lost 2 bases to trimming and J lost 0 bases; unmatched junction nucleotides: 3. Full variable domain (missing parts from reference TRBV9 and TRBJ1-1): DSGVTQTPKHLITATGQRVTLRCSPRSGDLSVYWYQQSLDQGLQFLIQYYNGEERAKGNILERFSAQQFPDLHSELNLSSLELGDSALYFCASSVTGVMNTEAFFGQGTRLTVV.

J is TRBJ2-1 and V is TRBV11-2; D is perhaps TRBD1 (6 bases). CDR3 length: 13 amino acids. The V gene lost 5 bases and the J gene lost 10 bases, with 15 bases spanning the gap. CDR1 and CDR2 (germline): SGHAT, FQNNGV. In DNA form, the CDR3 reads TGTGCCAGCAGCATTCAGGGGTATCAGGAGCAGTTCTTC. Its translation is CASSIQGYQEQFF.